Listed below are T cell receptor beta chains from one sample, sequenced in a study of regulatory T cells in long-lasting Graves disease. One entry per CDR3 protein results from TCRdb running MiXCR on the multiplex PCR reads. The sample shows about 430,000 distinct CDR3 sequences, around 16% of them seen only once. This sample was also put to use in a study of T cells in Graves' hyperthyroidism and ophthalmopathy.

The starting material was peripheral blood mononuclear cells (PBMCs), obtained at new diagnosis, from a patient treated with antithyroid drugs. The receptor source for this set is a woman aged 40 to 50 with Graves disease. CDR3s include the opening cysteine and the closing phenylalanine or tryptophan. Each record gives: clone size, V gene, J gene, D gene, CDR3 protein, CDR3 DNA. D genes are given only for firm matches. Not all rows give a size; the values are once, few, many and, for expanded clones, a class.

clone size: many; V gene: TRBV28; J gene: TRBJ1-5; D gene: TRBD1; CDR3 protein: CASGSSTGGDLSNQPQHF; CDR3 DNA: TGTGCCAGCGGGTCATCGACAGGGGGCGATCTTAGCAATCAGCCCCAGCATTTT
clone size: many; V gene: TRBV7-9; J gene: TRBJ2-5; D gene: .; CDR3 protein: CASSLVGTQETQYF; CDR3 DNA: TGTGCCAGCAGCTTAGTAGGGACCCAAGAGACCCAGTACTTC
clone size: few; V gene: TRBV12-3/TRBV12-4; J gene: TRBJ1-2; D gene: .; CDR3 protein: CASSLTLGTATHYGYTF; CDR3 DNA: TGTGCCAGCAGTCTTACGCTCGGGACCGCGACGCACTATGGCTACACCTTC
clone size: .; V gene: TRBV6-1; J gene: TRBJ2-2; D gene: TRBD1; CDR3 protein: CASSMTGGGELFF; CDR3 DNA: TGTGCCAGCAGTATGACAGGGGGCGGGGAGCTGTTTTTT
clone size: .; V gene: TRBV7-2; J gene: TRBJ2-6; D gene: TRBD1; CDR3 protein: CASSQGQAHSGANVLTF; CDR3 DNA: TGTGCCAGCAGCCAAGGACAGGCCCACTCTGGGGCCAACGTCCTGACTTTC
clone size: many; V gene: TRBV12-3/TRBV12-4; J gene: TRBJ1-1; D gene: .; CDR3 protein: CASSLAHGEAFF; CDR3 DNA: TGTGCCAGCAGTTTAGCGCACGGTGAAGCTTTCTTT
clone size: many; V gene: TRBV6-2/TRBV6-3; J gene: TRBJ2-7; D gene: TRBD2; CDR3 protein: CASSYLLAGATERREQYF; CDR3 DNA: TGTGCCAGCAGTTACCTACTAGCGGGAGCAACTGAGCGGAGGGAGCAGTACTTC
clone size: .; V gene: TRBV18; J gene: TRBJ2-1; D gene: .; CDR3 protein: CASSPRPLVVDEQFF; CDR3 DNA: TGTGCCAGCTCCCCACGACCACTAGTCGTCGATGAGCAGTTCTTC
clone size: many; V gene: TRBV20-1; J gene: TRBJ1-4; D gene: TRBD1; CDR3 protein: CSAGTGSNEKLFF; CDR3 DNA: TGCAGTGCTGGGACAGGGTCTAATGAAAAACTGTTTTTT
clone size: many; V gene: TRBV27; J gene: TRBJ2-1; D gene: .; CDR3 protein: CASSLFLGTYNEQFF; CDR3 DNA: TGTGCCAGCAGTTTATTTCTGGGTACCTACAATGAGCAGTTCTTC
clone size: many; V gene: TRBV11-1; J gene: TRBJ2-5; D gene: .; CDR3 protein: CASSLEAARQETQYF; CDR3 DNA: TGTGCCAGCAGCTTAGAGGCAGCGCGCCAAGAGACCCAGTACTTC
clone size: few; V gene: TRBV19; J gene: TRBJ2-6; D gene: .; CDR3 protein: CASSGGHSGANVLTF; CDR3 DNA: TGTGCCAGTAGTGGAGGACATTCTGGGGCCAACGTCCTGACTTTC
clone size: .; V gene: TRBV10-3; J gene: TRBJ2-5; D gene: .; CDR3 protein: CAISEWRDEGTQYF; CDR3 DNA: TGTGCCATCAGTGAGTGGAGGGATGAGGGGACCCAGTACTTC
clone size: .; V gene: TRBV12-3/TRBV12-4; J gene: TRBJ2-5; D gene: TRBD1; CDR3 protein: CASSHGTGRSESQYF; CDR3 DNA: TGTGCCAGCAGCCACGGGACAGGGAGGTCGGAGAGCCAGTACTTC
clone size: .; V gene: TRBV7-9; J gene: TRBJ1-4; D gene: .; CDR3 protein: CASSGGGDEKLFF; CDR3 DNA: TGTGCCAGCAGCGGGGGCGGCGATGAAAAACTGTTTTTT
clone size: .; V gene: TRBV7-6; J gene: TRBJ2-7; D gene: TRBD2; CDR3 protein: CASSFEKRERTYEQYF; CDR3 DNA: TGTGCCAGCAGCTTCGAGAAGCGGGAGAGGACCTACGAGCAGTACTTC
clone size: .; V gene: TRBV10-1; J gene: TRBJ2-2; D gene: .; CDR3 protein: CASRRGAGTGELFF; CDR3 DNA: TGCGCCAGCCGCCGAGGGGCGGGCACCGGGGAGCTGTTTTTT
clone size: many; V gene: TRBV20-1; J gene: TRBJ2-7; D gene: .; CDR3 protein: CSARVDTASYEQYF; CDR3 DNA: TGCAGTGCTAGAGTGGACACCGCTTCCTACGAGCAGTACTTC
clone size: .; V gene: TRBV28; J gene: TRBJ1-4; D gene: TRBD1; CDR3 protein: CAGSLEGIGGGQKLFF; CDR3 DNA: TGTGCCGGCAGTTTGGAGGGGATAGGGGGCGGTCAAAAACTGTTTTTT
clone size: many; V gene: TRBV5-1; J gene: TRBJ1-1; D gene: .; CDR3 protein: CASSQKTGIGNTEAFF; CDR3 DNA: TGCGCCAGCAGCCAGAAAACAGGGATAGGGAACACTGAAGCTTTCTTT
clone size: many; V gene: TRBV11-2; J gene: TRBJ2-5; D gene: .; CDR3 protein: CASSLGRLGGETQYF; CDR3 DNA: TGTGCCAGCAGCTTGGGGCGGTTAGGAGGAGAGACCCAGTACTTC
clone size: .; V gene: TRBV7-9; J gene: TRBJ2-3; D gene: .; CDR3 protein: CASSLLGYKAGTSTDTQYF; CDR3 DNA: TGTGCCAGCAGCTTACTTGGATATAAGGCGGGTACTAGCACAGATACGCAGTATTTT
clone size: .; V gene: TRBV6-1; J gene: TRBJ2-2; D gene: TRBD2; CDR3 protein: CASTPSGNRRTGELFF; CDR3 DNA: TGTGCCAGCACACCTAGCGGGAATAGGCGCACCGGGGAGCTGTTTTTT
clone size: many; V gene: TRBV9; J gene: TRBJ1-6; D gene: .; CDR3 protein: CASSRREISPLHF; CDR3 DNA: TGTGCCAGCAGTCGAAGGGAGATTTCACCCCTCCACTTT
clone size: many; V gene: TRBV6-5; J gene: TRBJ1-5; D gene: TRBD1; CDR3 protein: CASSYSGQGAQPQHF; CDR3 DNA: TGTGCCAGCAGTTACTCGGGACAGGGGGCCCAGCCCCAGCATTTT
clone size: .; V gene: TRBV11-2; J gene: TRBJ1-2; D gene: .; CDR3 protein: CASSPTSGGGYTF; CDR3 DNA: TGTGCCAGCAGCCCCACCTCCGGCGGGGGCTACACCTTC
clone size: many; V gene: TRBV3-2; J gene: TRBJ1-5; D gene: .; CDR3 protein: CASSQVEDQPQHF; CDR3 DNA: TGTGCCAGCAGCCAAGTCGAGGATCAGCCCCAGCATTTT
clone size: many; V gene: TRBV7-9; J gene: TRBJ2-5; D gene: .; CDR3 protein: CASSVHAGYPRETQYF; CDR3 DNA: TGTGCCAGCAGCGTACACGCAGGGTACCCAAGAGAGACCCAGTACTTC
clone size: many; V gene: TRBV29-1; J gene: TRBJ1-2; D gene: TRBD1; CDR3 protein: CSARTGFGYTF; CDR3 DNA: TGCAGCGCCCGGACAGGGTTTGGCTACACCTTC